The 5 T cell receptor beta chains below were found in one sample sequenced in a study of shared clonotypes between healthy human individuals. TCRdb's table, derived via immunoSEQ multiplex PCR, lists solely in-frame clones and lacks some. The repertoire consists of about 1 million clones, with about 70% occurring once and the leading ten covering about 1.5%. Sequencing was performed on memory CD4+ T cells sorted from blood. Subset given: CD45RA-negative fraction. The receptors were sampled from a man aged 18 to 30 in good health.

In this sample, this clone turned up once. J is TRBJ1-1 and V is TRBV5-1, with 8 positions matching TRBD1. V was clipped by 4 bases and J by 1 base; unmatched bases: 15. The germline gives CDR1 SGHRS, CDR2 YFSETQ. CDR3 size: 18 residues. This chain's CDR3 is CASSIGQGGTRKNTEAFF. CDR3 coding DNA: TGCGCCAGCAGCATAGGACAGGGCGGCACTAGGAAGAACACTGAAGCTTTCTTT.

The chain joins TRBV7-9 to TRBJ2-5; D tentatively fits TRBD1 or TRBD2 (5 bases each). The CDR3 contains 17 residues. The V gene's germline CDR1 is SEHNR and CDR2 FQNEAQ (reference sequence). The V gene lost 4 bases and the J gene lost 5 bases, with 23 bases spanning the gap. CDR3 in amino acids: CASSSFPGASQGETQYF. The CDR3 nucleotides are TGTGCCAGCAGCTCCTTTCCCGGGGCTTCCCAAGGGGAGACCCAGTACTTC.

The chain couples TRBV7-9 to TRBJ2-3, with D maybe TRBD1 (6 bases). This CDR3 region has 14 residues. V shed 5 bases and J shed 6 bases, with 15 bases lying between them. CDR1 SEHNR and CDR2 FQNEAQ come from the germline V gene (reference sequence). Here the CDR3 reads CASSEQGKGDTQYF. CDR3 nucleotide sequence: TGTGCCAGCAGCGAACAGGGTAAAGGCGATACGCAGTATTTT.

A few counts support this clone. The CDR3 sequence is CASSPGTANPLLHF. The CDR3 nucleotides read TGTGCCAGCAGTCCCGGGACAGCGAACCCTTTACTCCACTTT. V and J are TRBV27 and TRBJ1-6; 7 bases are shared with TRBD1. Germline CDR1 MNHEY, CDR2 SMNVEV (reference sequence). This CDR3 comprises 14 residues. The trim removed 5 bases at V and 16 bases at J, leaving 14 bases unmatched.

The V call is TRBV5-1, the J call TRBJ2-1, with unresolved D. The CDR3 covers 15 residues. V was cut by 0 bases and J by 5 bases, with 12 bases left in between. The germline CDR1 and CDR2 sequences are SGHRS and YFSETQ. The CDR3 coding sequence is TGCGCCAGCAGCTTGGGTCCCGGACCTCACAATGAGCAGTTCTTC. It translates to CASSLGPGPHNEQFF. Full variable domain (remainder filled in from reference TRBV5-1 and TRBJ2-1): KAGVTQTPRYLIKTRGQQVTLSCSPISGHRSVSWYQQTPGQGLQFLFEYFSETQRNKGNFPGRFSGRQFSNSRSEMNVSTLELGDSALYLCASSLGPGPHNEQFFGPGTRLTVL.